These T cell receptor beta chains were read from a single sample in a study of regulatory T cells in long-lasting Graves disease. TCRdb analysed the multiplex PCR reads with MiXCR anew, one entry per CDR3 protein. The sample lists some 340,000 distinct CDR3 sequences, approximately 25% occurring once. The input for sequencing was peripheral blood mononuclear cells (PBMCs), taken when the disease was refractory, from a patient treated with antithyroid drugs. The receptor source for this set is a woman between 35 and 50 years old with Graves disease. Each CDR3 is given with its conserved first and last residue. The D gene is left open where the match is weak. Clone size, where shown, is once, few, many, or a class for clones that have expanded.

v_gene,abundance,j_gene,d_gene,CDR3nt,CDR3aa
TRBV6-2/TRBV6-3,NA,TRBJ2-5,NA,TGTGCCAGCAGTTACCCCACAGGGACCGGGACTCGAGAGACCCAGTACTTC,CASSYPTGTGTRETQYF
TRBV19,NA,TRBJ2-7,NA,TGTGCCAGTAGCCGTACTAGAGCCTACGAGCAGTACTTC,CASSRTRAYEQYF
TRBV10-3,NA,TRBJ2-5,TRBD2,TGTGCCATCAGTACAGGACTAGGGCGGGAGACCCAGTACTTC,CAISTGLGRETQYF
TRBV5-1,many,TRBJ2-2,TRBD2,TGTGCCAGCAGTCTCGGACTAGCGGGGGCGACCGGGGAGCTGTTTTTT,CASSLGLAGATGELFF
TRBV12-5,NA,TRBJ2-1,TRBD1,TGTGCTAGTGGCCTCTTCGGACAGGGACAATACAATGAGCAGTTCTTC,CASGLFGQGQYNEQFF
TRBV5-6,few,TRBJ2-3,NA,TGTGCCAGCAGCCCTATAGCGTCTAGCACAGATACGCAGTATTTT,CASSPIASSTDTQYF
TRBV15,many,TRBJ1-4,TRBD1,TGTGCCACCAGCACACGGACAGGGGGCGAAAAACTGTTTTTT,CATSTRTGGEKLFF
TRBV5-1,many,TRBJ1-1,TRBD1,TGCGCCAGCAGCTTGGGACAGGGCTTTGAAGCTTTCTTT,CASSLGQGFEAFF
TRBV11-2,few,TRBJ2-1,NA,TGTGCCAGCAGCTTATTTGTTGGGAGCTCCTACAATGAGCAGTTCTTC,CASSLFVGSSYNEQFF
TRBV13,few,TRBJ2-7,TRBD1,TGTGCCAGCAGCACCCAGGGGGCGAGAAAATACGAGCAGTACTTC,CASSTQGARKYEQYF
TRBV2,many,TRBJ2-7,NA,TGTGCCAGCAGCGATCAGGGGGGGACCTACGAGCAGTACTTC,CASSDQGGTYEQYF
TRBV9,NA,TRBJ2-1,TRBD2,TGTGCCAGCAGCGGAGGGGTGACTGTGAGCGGGAGGCGTAGTGAGCAGTTCTTC,CASSGGVTVSGRRSEQFF
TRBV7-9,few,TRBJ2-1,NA,TGTGCCAGCAGCTTATTGCGGTCCTACAATGAGCAGTTCTTC,CASSLLRSYNEQFF
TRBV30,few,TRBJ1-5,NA,TGTGCCTGGAGTACGGGGGGCAATCAGCCCCAGCATTTT,CAWSTGGNQPQHF
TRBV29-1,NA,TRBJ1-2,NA,TGCAGCGTTGGAGGAGACTATGGCTACACCTTC,CSVGGDYGYTF
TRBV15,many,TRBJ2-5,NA,TGTGCCACCAGCCTGGGGTGGAGGGTAGCAAGGGAGACCCAGTACTTC,CATSLGWRVARETQYF
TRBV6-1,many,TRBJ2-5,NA,TGTGCCAGCAAGAAACAGGGTCTCCTTGGAGAGACCCAGTACTTC,CASKKQGLLGETQYF
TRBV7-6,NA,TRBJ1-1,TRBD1,TGTGCCAGCAGCTTAGTTACGGGACAGGGTATGAACACTGAAGCTTTCTTT,CASSLVTGQGMNTEAFF
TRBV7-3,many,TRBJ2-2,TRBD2,TGTGCCAGCGGCGGGAGATCCACCGGGGAGCTGTTTTTT,CASGGRSTGELFF
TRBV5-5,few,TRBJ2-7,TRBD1,TGTGCCAGCAGCCCCGGGACAGGGATCTACGAGCAGTACTTC,CASSPGTGIYEQYF
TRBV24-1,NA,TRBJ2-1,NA,TGTGCCACCAGTGACCACAGGGGAGGCGAGCAGTTCTTC,CATSDHRGGEQFF
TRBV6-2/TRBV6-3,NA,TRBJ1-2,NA,TGTGCCAGCAGTTACTTTCAATCCAGGGTTGGACACTATGGCTACACCTTC,CASSYFQSRVGHYGYTF
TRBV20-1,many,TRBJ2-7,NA,TGCAGTGCTAGCGACAGCTTAAACTACGAGCAGTACTTC,CSASDSLNYEQYF
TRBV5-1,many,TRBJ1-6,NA,TGTGCCAGCAGTTCGGGCTCCTATAATTCACCCCTCCACTTT,CASSSGSYNSPLHF
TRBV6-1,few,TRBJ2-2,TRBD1,TGTGCCACCCAGGGGCGGGACAGGGGGCGACCGGTAAACACCGGGGAGCTGTTTTTT,CATQGRDRGRPVNTGELFF
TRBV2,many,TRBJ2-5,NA,TGTGCCAGTCGGGGGACTCTCCAAGAGACCCAGTACTTC,CASRGTLQETQYF
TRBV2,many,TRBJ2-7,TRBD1,TGTGCCAGCTTCCGGGACAGGGGTTACGAGCAGTACTTC,CASFRDRGYEQYF
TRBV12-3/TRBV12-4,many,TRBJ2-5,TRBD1,TGTGCCAGCAGTGCTCGACCAACGGGACAGCGAACCCAAGAGACCCAGTACTTC,CASSARPTGQRTQETQYF
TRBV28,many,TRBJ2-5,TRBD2,TGTGCCAGCGCTATCATTAAAGGCGGGAGGGCGAAGGAGACCCAGTACTTC,CASAIIKGGRAKETQYF
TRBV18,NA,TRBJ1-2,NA,TGTGCCAGCTCACCACAGGGGGGTGACTATGGCTACACCTTC,CASSPQGGDYGYTF
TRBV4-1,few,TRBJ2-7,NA,TGCGCCAGCAGCCAAGATCACGATGCAGCGACCTACGAGCAGTACTTC,CASSQDHDAATYEQYF
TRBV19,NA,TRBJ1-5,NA,TGTGCCAGTAGTGCCGGGACTCCCGATAGCAATCAGCCCCAGCATTTT,CASSAGTPDSNQPQHF
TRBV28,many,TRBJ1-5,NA,TGTGCCAGCAGTTTTGACCCTAGGAATCAGCCCCAGCATTTT,CASSFDPRNQPQHF
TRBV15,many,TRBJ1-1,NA,TGTGCCACCAGCAGAGATCAGGGACAATCAGCTTTCTTT,CATSRDQGQSAFF
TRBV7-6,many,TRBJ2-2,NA,TGTGCCAGCAGCCCTACGGGGGAGTGGGAGCTGTTTTTT,CASSPTGEWELFF
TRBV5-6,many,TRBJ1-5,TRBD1,TGTGCCAGCAGCCTCTTACAGGGGAATCAGCCCCAGCATTTT,CASSLLQGNQPQHF
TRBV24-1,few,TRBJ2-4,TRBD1,TGTGCCACCAGTGACCCGGGACAGATAAACATTCAGTACTTC,CATSDPGQINIQYF
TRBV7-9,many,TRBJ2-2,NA,TGTGCCAGCAGCTTTCGATCGAACACCGGGGAGCTGTTTTTT,CASSFRSNTGELFF
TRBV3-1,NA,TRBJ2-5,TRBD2,TGTGCCAGCAGCCAAGATCTTCTAGCGGGAGGCCCGCAAGAGACCCAGTACTTC,CASSQDLLAGGPQETQYF
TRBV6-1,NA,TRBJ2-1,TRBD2,TGTGCCAGCAGCTCACGTAGGGTAGCGGGGGCTAATGAGCAGTTCTTC,CASSSRRVAGANEQFF
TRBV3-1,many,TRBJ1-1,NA,TGTGCCAGCAGCCGAGAGGGGCGTAACACTGAAGCTTTCTTT,CASSREGRNTEAFF
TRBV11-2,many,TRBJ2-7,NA,TGTGCCAGCAGCTTCGACAGCCACGAGCAGTACTTC,CASSFDSHEQYF
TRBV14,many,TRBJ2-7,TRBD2,TGTGCCAGCAGCCGCAGTTCGGCTAGCGGGCCCTACGAGCAGTACTTC,CASSRSSASGPYEQYF
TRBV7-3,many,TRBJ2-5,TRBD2,TGTGCCAGCAGTCCCTTCTTAGCGGGAGTAGGAGAGACCCAGTACTTC,CASSPFLAGVGETQYF
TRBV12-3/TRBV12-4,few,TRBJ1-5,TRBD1,TGTGCCAGCAGTGGGGGACAGGTTAGCAATCAGCCCCAGCATTTT,CASSGGQVSNQPQHF
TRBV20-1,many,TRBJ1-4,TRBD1,TGCAGTGCTAAGGGCAGGGGGAGTGAAAAACTGTTTTTT,CSAKGRGSEKLFF
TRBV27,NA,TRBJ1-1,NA,TGTGCCAGCAGTTTATCGTGGACCACCGAGGATACTGAAGCTTTCTTT,CASSLSWTTEDTEAFF
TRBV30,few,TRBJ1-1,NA,TGTGCCTGGAGTTACATCTCCCTGGGGAACACTGAAGCTTTCTTT,CAWSYISLGNTEAFF
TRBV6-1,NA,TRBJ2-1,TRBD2,TGTGCCAGTGTAGCGGGAGTTGGGAGTGAGCAGTTCTTC,CASVAGVGSEQFF
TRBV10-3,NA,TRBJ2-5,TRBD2,TGTGCCATCAGTGAGTCACACAGCGGGGGGCAAGAGACCCAGTACTTC,CAISESHSGGQETQYF
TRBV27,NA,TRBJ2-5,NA,TGTGCCAGCAGTCCCGGGACCCTCGCCAAAGAGACCCAGTACTTC,CASSPGTLAKETQYF
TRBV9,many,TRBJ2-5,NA,TGTGCCAGCAGCGCCCAGGGACTGGCGCGGGGAGAGACCCAGTACTTC,CASSAQGLARGETQYF
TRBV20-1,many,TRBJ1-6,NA,TGCAGTGCTGCTCCGGGACCTAATTCACCCCTCCACTTT,CSAAPGPNSPLHF
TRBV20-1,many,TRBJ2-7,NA,TGCAGTGCCTCCCCCGCGGGCGCCGAGCAGTACTTC,CSASPAGAEQYF
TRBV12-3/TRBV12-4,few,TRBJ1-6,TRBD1,TGTGCCAGCAGTCTAGGACAGGCCTATAATTCACCCCTCCACTTT,CASSLGQAYNSPLHF